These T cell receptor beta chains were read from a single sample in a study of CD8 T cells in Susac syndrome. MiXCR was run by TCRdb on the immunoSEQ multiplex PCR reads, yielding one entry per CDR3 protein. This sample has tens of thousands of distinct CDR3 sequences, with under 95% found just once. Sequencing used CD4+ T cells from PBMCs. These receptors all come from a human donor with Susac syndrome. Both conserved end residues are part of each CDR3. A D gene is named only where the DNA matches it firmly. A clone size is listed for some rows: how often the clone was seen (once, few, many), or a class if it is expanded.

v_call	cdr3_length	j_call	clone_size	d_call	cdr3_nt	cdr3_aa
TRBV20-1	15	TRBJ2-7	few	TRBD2	TGCAGTGCCACCGGACTAGCGGGGTTAACCTACGAGCAGTACTTC	CSATGLAGLTYEQYF
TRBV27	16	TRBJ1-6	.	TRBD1	TGTGCCAGCAGATCAAACCGGGACAGTAAGAATTCACCCCTCCACTTT	CASRSNRDSKNSPLHF
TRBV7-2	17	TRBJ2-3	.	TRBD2	TGTGCCAGCAGACGTCCCGGACTAGCAGACGACACAGATACGCAGTATTTT	CASRRPGLADDTDTQYF
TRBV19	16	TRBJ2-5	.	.	TGTGCCAGTAGTGTTCAGACAGGATGGTTCCAAGAGACCCAGTACTTC	CASSVQTGWFQETQYF
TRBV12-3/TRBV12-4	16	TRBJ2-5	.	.	TGTGCCAGCAGTTTCGCTAGCTCAACCACGGGGGAGACCCAGTACTTC	CASSFASSTTGETQYF
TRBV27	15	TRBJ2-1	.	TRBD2	TGTGCCAGCAGTCCCCTGTCGGGGGGGCGGCAAGAGCAGTTCTTC	CASSPLSGGRQEQFF
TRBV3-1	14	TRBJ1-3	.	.	TGTGCCAGCAGCCAAGACAGGTTTGGAAACACCATATATTTT	CASSQDRFGNTIYF
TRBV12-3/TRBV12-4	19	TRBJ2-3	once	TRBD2	TGTGCCAGCAAAAGGACTAGCGGTCCTATCTCCTACTTCACAGATACGCAGTATTTT	CASKRTSGPISYFTDTQYF
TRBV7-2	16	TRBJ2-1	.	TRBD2	TGTGCCAGCAGCAGAACTAGCGGGAGGGTAATGGATGAGCAGTTCTTC	CASSRTSGRVMDEQFF
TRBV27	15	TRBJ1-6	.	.	TGTGCCAGCAGCGATCGACAGGCGACCATTTCACCCCTCCACTTT	CASSDRQATISPLHF
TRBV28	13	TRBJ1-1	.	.	TGTGCCAGCAGTCCTGACACCCTCACTGAAGCTTTCTTT	CASSPDTLTEAFF
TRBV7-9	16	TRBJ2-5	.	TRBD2	TGTGCCAGCAGCCACAGGCCACTAGCGGAGAAAGAGACCCAGTACTTC	CASSHRPLAEKETQYF
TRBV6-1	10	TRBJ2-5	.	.	TGTGCCAGCAGCGAAGAGACCCAGTACTTC	CASSEETQYF
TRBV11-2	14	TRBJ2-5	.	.	TGTGCCAGCAGCTTTTTCGCAGGCAGGGAGACCCAGTACTTC	CASSFFAGRETQYF
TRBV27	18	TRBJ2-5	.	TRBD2	TGTGCCAGCAGTTTACCGGGACTAGCGGGGGCCTTAGCGGAGACCCAGTACTTC	CASSLPGLAGALAETQYF
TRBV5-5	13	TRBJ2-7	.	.	TGTGCCAGCAGCTTCGACCGCTCCTACGAGCAGTACTTC	CASSFDRSYEQYF
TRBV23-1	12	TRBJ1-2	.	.	TGCGCCAGCAGTCAGAGAAACTATGGCTACACCTTC	CASSQRNYGYTF
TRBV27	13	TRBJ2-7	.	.	TGTGCCGCCTCGAGGGGAGCCTCCTACGAGCAGTACTTC	CAASRGASYEQYF
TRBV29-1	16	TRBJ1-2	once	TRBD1	TGCAGCGTTGACCGATTTGGGACAGGGAGCGGCTATGGCTACACCTTC	CSVDRFGTGSGYGYTF
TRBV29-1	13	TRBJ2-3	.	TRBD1	TGCAGCGTCGTGACAGGGTCGATGGATACGCAGTATTTT	CSVVTGSMDTQYF
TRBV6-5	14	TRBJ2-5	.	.	TGTGCCAGCAGGACACAGGGTATTCAAGAGACCCAGTACTTC	CASRTQGIQETQYF
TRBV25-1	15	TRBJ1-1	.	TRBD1	TGTGCCAGCAGCGATCGACAGGGGGCTACAGCTGAAGCTTTCTTT	CASSDRQGATAEAFF
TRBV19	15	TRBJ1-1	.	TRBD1	TGTGCCAGTAGTACCTACAGGGGCGGCTACACTGAAGCTTTCTTT	CASSTYRGGYTEAFF
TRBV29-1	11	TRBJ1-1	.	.	TGCAGCGTTGGGCAGAACACTGAAGCTTTCTTT	CSVGQNTEAFF
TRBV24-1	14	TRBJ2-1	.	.	TGTGCCACCAGTGAGGAAGGCAGAGGTAATGAGCAGTTCTTC	CATSEEGRGNEQFF
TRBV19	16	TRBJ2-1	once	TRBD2	TGTGCCAGTAGTAGCCTGACTAGCGGGATCCACAATGAGCAGTTCTTC	CASSSLTSGIHNEQFF
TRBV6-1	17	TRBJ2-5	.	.	TGTGCCAGCAAGAGTTGGAAGGTGGCAGGGAACCAAGAGACCCAGTACTTC	CASKSWKVAGNQETQYF
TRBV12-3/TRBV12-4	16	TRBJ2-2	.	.	TGTGCCAGCACCCTTTCGGGGGTAGAAGGCACCGGGGAGCTGTTTTTT	CASTLSGVEGTGELFF
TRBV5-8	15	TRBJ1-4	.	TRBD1	TGTGCCAGCAGTCCCGACAGGGGGCATGAGGGGGAACTGTTTTTT	CASSPDRGHEGELFF
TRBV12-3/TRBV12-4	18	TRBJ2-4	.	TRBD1	TGTGCCAGCAACCCCGGCGGGACAGGGGGTTTAGCCAAAAACATTCAGTACTTC	CASNPGGTGGLAKNIQYF
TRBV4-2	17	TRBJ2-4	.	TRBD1	TGTGCCAGCAGCCAAGAACAACTCAGGGGGCCAAAAAACATTCAGTACTTC	CASSQEQLRGPKNIQYF
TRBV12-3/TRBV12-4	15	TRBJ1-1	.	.	TGTGCCAGCAGTTTTTTCGGGGGCAGCAACACTGAAGCTTTCTTT	CASSFFGGSNTEAFF
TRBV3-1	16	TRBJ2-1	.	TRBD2	TGTGCCAGCAGACCATCTCTAGCGGATTTCTACAATGAGCAGTTCTTC	CASRPSLADFYNEQFF
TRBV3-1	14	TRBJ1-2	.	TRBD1	TGTGCCAGCAGCCTTCGGACAGGGGTTAATGGCTACACCTTC	CASSLRTGVNGYTF
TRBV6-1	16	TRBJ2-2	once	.	TGTGCCAGCACCTTCGAGTACGGGGCGAACACCGGGGAGCTGTTTTTT	CASTFEYGANTGELFF
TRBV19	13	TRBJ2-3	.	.	TGTGCCAGTTGTGGGACTCCTGCAGATACGCAGTATTTT	CASCGTPADTQYF
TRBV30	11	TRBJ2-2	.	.	TGTGCCTGGAGTGCCCTCAGGGAGCTGTTTTTT	CAWSALRELFF
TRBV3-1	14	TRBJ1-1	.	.	TGTGCCAGCAGCCATAGACCTGCGAACACTGAAGCTTTCTTT	CASSHRPANTEAFF
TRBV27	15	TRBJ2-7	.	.	TGTGCCAGCAGTAAGACCACCGGTATCTCCTACGAGCAGTACTTC	CASSKTTGISYEQYF
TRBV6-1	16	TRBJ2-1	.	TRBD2	TGTGCCAGCAGTGAAGCTAGACCTAGCGGATACAATGAGCAGTTCTTC	CASSEARPSGYNEQFF
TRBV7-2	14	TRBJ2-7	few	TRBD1	TGTGCCAGCAGCCGACAGGGAGACTCCTACGAGCAGTACTTC	CASSRQGDSYEQYF
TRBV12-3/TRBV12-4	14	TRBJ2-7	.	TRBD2	TGTGCCAGCAGTTTGGGACTAGCCCCTGGCGAGCAGTACTTC	CASSLGLAPGEQYF
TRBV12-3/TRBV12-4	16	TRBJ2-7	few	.	TGTGCCAGCAGCGATGTACGGGGGACAGTCTCCTACGAGCAGTACTTC	CASSDVRGTVSYEQYF
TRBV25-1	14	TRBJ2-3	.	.	TGTGCCAGCAGTCTCGGGGCTTTCACAGATACGCAGTATTTT	CASSLGAFTDTQYF
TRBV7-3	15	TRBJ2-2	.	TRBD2	TGTGCCAGCACCTCGAGCGGGGGTGGAACCGGGGAGCTGTTTTTT	CASTSSGGGTGELFF
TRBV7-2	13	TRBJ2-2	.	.	TGTGCCAGCAGCCGTTCTCGGCCCGGGGAGCTGTTTTTT	CASSRSRPGELFF
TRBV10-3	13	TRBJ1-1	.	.	TGTGCCATCACTGGACAGCCGAACACTGAAGCTTTCTTT	CAITGQPNTEAFF
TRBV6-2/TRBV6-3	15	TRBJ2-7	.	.	TGTGCCAGCAGACCTACTAGGTTAGGAGGCTACGAGCAGTACTTC	CASRPTRLGGYEQYF
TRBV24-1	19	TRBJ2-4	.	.	TGTGCCACCAGTGATAACACAGGTCCCTCCTCCACGGCCAAAAACATTCAGTACTTC	CATSDNTGPSSTAKNIQYF
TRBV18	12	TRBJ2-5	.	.	TGTGCCAGCTCACCTCTCCAAGAGACCCAGTACTTC	CASSPLQETQYF
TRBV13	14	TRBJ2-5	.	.	TGTGCCAGCAGCTTTGGGGCCAGCAGAGAGACCCAGTACTTC	CASSFGASRETQYF
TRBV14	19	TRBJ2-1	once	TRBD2	TGTGCCAGCAGCCAAGATCACGGGGTAGCGGGCCCCTCCTACAATGAGCAGTTCTTC	CASSQDHGVAGPSYNEQFF
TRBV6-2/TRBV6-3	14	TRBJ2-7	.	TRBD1	TGTGCCAGCAGTCCACGACAGGGTGACTACGAGCAGTACTTC	CASSPRQGDYEQYF